This entry is about one T cell receptor beta chain. The antigen is not known. Using immunoSEQ multiplex PCR, the repertoire was profiled, and TCRdb retains in-frame clones only, with some absent. The table lists some 45,000 clones, roughly 92% of them singletons, with 5.6% in the top ten. This record belongs to a study of cytomegalovirus exposure and HLA in healthy donors. Overall study findings and caveats: There were some public TCRs occurring in many donors, but most TCR sequences were rare.

The receptor was isolated from a man younger than 35 in good health and CMV-seronegative. The material sequenced was PBMCs.

The CDR3 bases are TGTGCCAGTAGTATAGATAGCCCCAGGGACTCTGGCTACACCTTC. Amino acid sequence: CASSIDSPRDSGYTF. V is TRBV19 and J is TRBJ1-2, with TRBD1 as a possible D gene (5 bases). The CDR3 is 15 amino acids. The V end was cut by 0 bases, the J end by 7 bases, with 15 bases between. Looked up from germline, CDR1 is LNHDA and CDR2 is SQIVND (reference sequence).